This entry is about one T cell receptor (beta chain). Its target is not known. The data belong to a study of cytomegalovirus exposure and HLA in healthy donors. Regarding the study as a whole: TRBV6-2, TRBV6-3 and some other V segments were excluded as indistinguishable.

The CDR3 contains 14 residues. After removal of 4 bases from V and 2 bases from J, the junction contained 5 bases not matched to a gene. Germline loops: CDR1 SGHTA, CDR2 FQGNSA. PCR amplification relied on 60 Vbeta primers (plus 13 Jbeta primers). Assay: immunoSEQ multiplex PCR; the TCRdb copy retains only in-frame clones and omits some. The table has some 120,000 clones, approximately 85% seen once; the top ten hold under 7.5%. The TCR originated in a young woman in good health and CMV-seropositive. Sequences were obtained from PBMCs. This chain uses TRBV7-2 with TRBJ2-7; 7 bases line up with TRBD1. In DNA form, the CDR3 reads TGTGCCAGCAGCTCCTGGACAGGACCCTACGAGCAGTACTTC. Translation gives CASSSWTGPYEQYF. Using reference TRBV7-2 and TRBJ2-7 for the parts outside the CDR3, the full variable domain is GAGVSQSPSNKVTEKGKDVELRCDPISGHTALYWYRQSLGQGLEFLIYFQGNSAPDKSGLPSDRFSAERTGGSVSTLTIQRTQQEDSAVYLCASSSWTGPYEQYFGPGTRLTVT.